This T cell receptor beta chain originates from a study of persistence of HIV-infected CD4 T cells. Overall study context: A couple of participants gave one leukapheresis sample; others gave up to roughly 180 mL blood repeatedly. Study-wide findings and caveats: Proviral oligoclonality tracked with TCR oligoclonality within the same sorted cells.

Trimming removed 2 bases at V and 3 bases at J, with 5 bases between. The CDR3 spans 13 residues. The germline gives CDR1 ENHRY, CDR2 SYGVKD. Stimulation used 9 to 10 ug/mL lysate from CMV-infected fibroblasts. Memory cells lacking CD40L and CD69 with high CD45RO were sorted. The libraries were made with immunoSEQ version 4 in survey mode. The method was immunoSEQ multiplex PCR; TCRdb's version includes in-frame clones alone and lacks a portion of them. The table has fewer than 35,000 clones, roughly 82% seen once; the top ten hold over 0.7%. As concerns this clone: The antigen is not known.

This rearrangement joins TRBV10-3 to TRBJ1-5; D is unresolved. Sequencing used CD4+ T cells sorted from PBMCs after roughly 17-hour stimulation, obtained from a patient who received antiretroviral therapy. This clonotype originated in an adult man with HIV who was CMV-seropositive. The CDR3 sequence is CAISEENNQPQHF. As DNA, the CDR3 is TGTGCCATCAGTGAGGAGAACAATCAGCCCCAGCATTTT.